Sequencing of this T cell receptor (beta chain) was carried out in a study of cytomegalovirus exposure and HLA in healthy donors. Notes on the study in general: In all likelihood, a cluster of highly shared sequence variants was a sequencing artifact.

V lost 2 bases to trimming and J lost 4 bases; unmatched junction nucleotides: 4. This CDR3 has 15 residues. Per the germline V gene, CDR1 is MDHEN and CDR2 is SYDVKM. With respect to this clone: Its antigen remains unknown.

60 Vbeta and 13 Jbeta primers were used in PCR. Generated by immunoSEQ multiplex PCR, the TCRdb table keeps only in-frame clones and is missing some. The sample lists 150,000 to 200,000 clones, about 81% occurring once. This clonotype was sampled from a man aged 18 to 29 in good health and CMV-seronegative. The chain joins TRBV28 to TRBJ2-7, with 11 bases matching TRBD2. The sequencing sample was made of PBMCs. The CDR3 region has the DNA TGTGCCAGCAGTTTAGTGACTAGCGGGATTTACGAGCAGTACTTC. The encoded protein is CASSLVTSGIYEQYF.